This T cell receptor (beta chain) stems from a study of blood T cells in healthy people across ages (dated by TCRdb to 2014 to 2015). Context from the whole study: In model experiments, template switching captured about one uniquely barcoded TCR beta cDNA molecule for every two T cells. Age-related changes in TCR beta repertoire diversity were measured in the study by deep sequencing normalized with unique cDNA molecular identifiers. The donors were divided into four age groups: young (average around 15 years), middle-aged (roughly 42), aged (approximately 64) and long-lived (about 80). Donors of different ages were randomly distributed across sequencing lanes to avoid experimental bias. For two donors (one aged 18 to 30 and one aged 80 or older), the study analyzed two additional independent replicas of 1 million unique cDNA reads from the same blood draw. Points the paper makes about the study in general: As age increased, observed TCR beta diversity per million T cells dropped in a roughly linear way, and a significant reduction was already evident by age 40. Compared with the aged group, the long-lived group had more naive CD4+ T cells, fewer expanded clones and increased TCR diversity, suggesting age selection. Estimates of total diversity from one million sequenced T cells were regarded as lower bounds and underestimates. A strong correlation was found between observed TCR beta diversity and the percentage of naive T cells measured by flow cytometry. Donor CMV infection status was unknown, potentially confounding age-related changes in expanded clonotypes. Conclusive comparison of naive and antigen-experienced compartments was prevented by the profiling of bulk unsorted PBMCs.

The donors were roughly 39 Caucasian individuals from Russia, aged roughly 6 to 100 years, who were systemically healthy. Roughly 11 milliliters of peripheral blood were drawn from each donor into EDTA-treated Vacutainer tubes. Ficoll-Paque density-gradient centrifugation was used to isolate PBMCs, with at least 7 million per sample. Trizol reagent was used to extract total RNA from PBMCs, with at least 6 micrograms per sample. Naive CD45RAhigh/CD27high T cell percentages were measured by flow cytometry on a PBMC aliquot from every donor. The library came from 5' RACE. TCRdb shows the sequencer as Illumina HiSeq 2500. A second PCR of roughly 6 to 11 cycles was run with a J-beta primer mix and a sample-barcoded 5' primer. A unique molecular identifier was introduced onto each TCR beta cDNA molecule by a template-switch 5' adaptor carrying 12 random nucleotides. At least 2.5 million CDR3-containing paired-end reads were obtained from each sample. The Mint cDNA synthesis kit, primed by a TRBC-specific oligonucleotide, was used to synthesize first-strand cDNA from all RNA. Following uracil-DNA glycosylase treatment, all cDNA underwent a first 18-cycle PCR with the universal primers M1SS and BC2_uni_R. The authors' pipeline ran thus. Normalization of each sample was performed by random selection of 1 million high-quality reads, each carrying a distinct molecular identifier. Instead of being binned into consensus sequences, reads with shared molecular identifiers were discarded. MiTCR, with a Q25 quality threshold and the strictest error-elimination algorithm, was used for CDR3 identification, clonotype clustering and error correction. A nonparametric unseen species model using Euler transformation provided a lower-bound estimate of total TCR beta diversity. TCRdb applied fastp at Q25 and MiXCR to the public reads, then kept only in-frame beta chains. Each record represents a unique CDR3 protein, reported with the most common genes and DNA among its rows. These V and J calls are TCRdb output, not the study's own analysis. Here the sample has about 770,000 distinct CDR3 sequences; under 55% occur a single time. Together, the top ten hold approximately 20% of the sample.

From the germline V gene, CDR1 is MNHEY and CDR2 is SVGEGT. CDR3 length: 15 amino acids, cysteine to phenylalanine. The kept DNA is CDR3 alone, 45 bases in frame from the first base. Ends trimmed: V by 7 bases, J by 3 bases; bases unmatched to a gene: 12. This clonotype was counted a few times. It lacks a known antigen. Base qualities are not provided; no much larger clone lies one nucleotide away. This sequence was found in a man aged 55 to 70 in good health. Rearrangement joined TRBV6-2 or TRBV6-3 to TRBJ2-7; 7 bases in the junction line up with TRBD1. The sample consisted of blood. The DNA sequence is given as TGTGCCAGCAATCAAAACCGGGACAGATACTACGAGCAGTACTTC. Translation gives CASNQNRDRYYEQYF.